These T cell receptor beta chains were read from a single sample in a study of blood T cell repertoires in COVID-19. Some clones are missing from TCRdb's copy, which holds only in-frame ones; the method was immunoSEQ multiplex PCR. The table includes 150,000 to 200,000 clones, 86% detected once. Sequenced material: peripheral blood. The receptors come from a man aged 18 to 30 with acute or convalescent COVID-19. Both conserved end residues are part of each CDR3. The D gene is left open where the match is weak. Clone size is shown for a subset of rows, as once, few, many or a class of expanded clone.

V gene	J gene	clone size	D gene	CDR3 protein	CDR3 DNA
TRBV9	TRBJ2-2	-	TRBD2	CASSVSYSGGAPGELFF	TGTGCCAGCAGCGTGTCGTATAGCGGGGGGGCCCCCGGGGAGCTGTTTTTT
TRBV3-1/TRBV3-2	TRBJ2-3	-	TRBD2	CASSHTRLAGSTDTQYF	TGTGCCAGCAGCCACACTAGACTAGCGGGGAGCACAGATACGCAGTATTTT
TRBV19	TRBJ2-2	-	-	CASSMRRHTGELFF	TGTGCCAGTAGTATGCGGAGGCACACCGGGGAGCTGTTTTTT
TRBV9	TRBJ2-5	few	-	CASSSEETQYF	TGTGCCAGCAGCTCGGAGGAGACCCAGTACTTC
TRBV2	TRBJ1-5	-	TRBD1	CASSVTGTGSQPQHF	TGTGCCAGCAGTGTGACCGGGACAGGGTCTCAGCCCCAGCATTTT
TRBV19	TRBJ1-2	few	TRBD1	CASSLRQGGEGYTF	TGTGCCAGTTCACTCCGACAGGGGGGTGAAGGCTACACCTTC
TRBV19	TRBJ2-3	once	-	CASMRWGEDTQYF	TGTGCCAGTATGCGGTGGGGGGAAGATACGCAGTATTTT
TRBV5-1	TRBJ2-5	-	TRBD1	CASKLGDRGQVQETQYF	TGCGCCAGTAAGTTAGGGGACAGGGGGCAGGTGCAAGAGACCCAGTACTTC
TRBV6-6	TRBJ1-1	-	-	CASSLLTPNTEAFF	TGTGCCAGCAGTCTCCTGACACCGAACACTGAAGCTTTCTTT
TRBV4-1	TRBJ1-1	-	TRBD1	CASSHPGQGMTEAFF	TGCGCCAGCAGCCACCCCGGACAGGGTATGACTGAAGCTTTCTTT
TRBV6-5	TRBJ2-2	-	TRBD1	CASSYWTGTGTGELFF	TGTGCCAGCAGTTACTGGACAGGGACTGGCACCGGGGAGCTGTTTTTT
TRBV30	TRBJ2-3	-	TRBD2	CAWSLAGADTQYF	TGTGCCTGGAGTCTAGCGGGGGCAGATACGCAGTATTTT
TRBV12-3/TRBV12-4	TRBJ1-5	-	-	CASSLISNQPQHF	TGTGCCAGCAGTTTAATAAGCAATCAGCCCCAGCATTTT
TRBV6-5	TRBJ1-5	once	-	CASRATVNSNQPQHF	TGTGCCAGCAGGGCGACAGTTAATAGCAATCAGCCCCAGCATTTT